A selection of T cell receptor beta chains follows, all from one sample in a study of blood T cell repertoires in COVID-19. The table came from immunoSEQ multiplex PCR; TCRdb's copy has only in-frame clones and leaves some out. The sample has about 40,000 clones, 88% seen once. Sequences were obtained from peripheral blood. These receptors originate from a human donor in a cohort sampled during active COVID-19. Each CDR3 is given with its conserved first and last residue. A D gene is named only where the DNA matches it firmly. Not all rows give a size; the values are once, few, many and, for expanded clones, a class.

d_gene	abundance	v_gene	j_gene	CDR3aa	CDR3nt
TRBD1	NA	TRBV7-9	TRBJ1-6	CASSNGQGPSPLHF	TGTGCCAGCAGCAATGGACAGGGGCCCTCACCCCTCCACTTT
NA	NA	TRBV7-2	TRBJ1-5	CASSLKAGDQPQHF	TGTGCCAGCAGCTTGAAGGCGGGCGATCAGCCCCAGCATTTT
TRBD2	NA	TRBV5-6	TRBJ2-5	CASSVAGRRGQETQYF	TGTGCCAGCAGCGTGGCGGGGCGGCGGGGGCAAGAGACCCAGTACTTC
TRBD1	NA	TRBV14	TRBJ2-6	CASSPLYRGSGANVLTF	TGTGCCAGCAGCCCCCTTTACAGGGGGTCCGGGGCCAACGTCCTGACTTTC
NA	NA	TRBV11-2	TRBJ2-1	CASSFGSRNEQFF	TGTGCCAGCAGCTTTGGTTCTAGGAATGAGCAGTTCTTC
TRBD1	few	TRBV2	TRBJ1-2	CASSETGGNSYTF	TGTGCCAGCAGCGAGACAGGGGGAAATAGCTACACCTTC
NA	NA	TRBV19	TRBJ2-6	CASSIPGHSSGANVLTF	TGTGCCAGTAGTATACCGGGACACAGCTCTGGGGCCAACGTCCTGACTTTC
TRBD2	NA	TRBV10-3	TRBJ2-1	CAISGGLAGYNEQFF	TGTGCCATCAGTGGGGGACTAGCGGGATACAATGAGCAGTTCTTC
TRBD1	NA	TRBV7-9	TRBJ1-6	CASSLAFSPGQNYNSPLHF	TGTGCCAGCAGCTTAGCCTTCTCCCCGGGACAGAACTATAATTCACCCCTCCACTTT
NA	NA	TRBV19	TRBJ1-1	CASSIRGGNTEAFF	TGTGCCAGTAGTATCCGGGGGGGGAACACTGAAGCTTTCTTT